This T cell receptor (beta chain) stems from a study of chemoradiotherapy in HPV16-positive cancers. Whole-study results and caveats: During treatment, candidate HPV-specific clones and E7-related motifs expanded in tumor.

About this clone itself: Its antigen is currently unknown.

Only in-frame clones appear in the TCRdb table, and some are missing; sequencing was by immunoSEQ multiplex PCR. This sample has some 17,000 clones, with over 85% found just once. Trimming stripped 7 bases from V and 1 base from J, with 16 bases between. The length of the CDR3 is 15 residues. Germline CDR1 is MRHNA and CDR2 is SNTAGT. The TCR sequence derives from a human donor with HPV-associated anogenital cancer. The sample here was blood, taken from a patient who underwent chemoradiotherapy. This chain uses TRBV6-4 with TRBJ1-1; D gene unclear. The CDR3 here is CASKVTGNSNTEAFF. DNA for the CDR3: TGTGCCAGCAAGGTGACGGGGAATTCGAACACTGAAGCTTTCTTT.